This is a list of T cell receptor beta chains from one sample in a study of shared clonotypes between healthy human individuals. Clones were read by immunoSEQ multiplex PCR, and TCRdb kept only the in-frame ones, dropping some. The data hold under 2,000,000 clones, with about 95% observed a single time. Material for sequencing was naive CD8+ T cells sorted from blood. The receptors derive from a man aged 18-30 years in good health. The CDR3 runs from the conserved cysteine through the conserved F or W. A D gene is named only where the DNA matches it firmly. Clone size is stated in some rows and not others, as once, few, many or a class when expanded.

d_gene,j_gene,v_gene,abundance,CDR3aa,CDR3nt
-,TRBJ1-6,TRBV27,-,CASSLSGLNSPLHF,TGTGCCAGCAGTTTATCTGGGTTAAATTCACCCCTCCACTTT
TRBD1,TRBJ2-7,TRBV4-3,-,CASSQEGTGNYEQYF,TGCGCCAGCAGCCAAGAAGGGACAGGGAACTACGAGCAGTACTTC
-,TRBJ1-6,TRBV5-6,-,CASSSEHNSPLHF,TGTGCCAGCAGCTCGGAACATAATTCACCCCTCCACTTT
TRBD1,TRBJ2-7,TRBV28,-,CASSLVLQGEADEQYF,TGTGCCAGCAGTTTAGTTTTACAGGGGGAGGCTGACGAGCAGTACTTC
-,TRBJ2-5,TRBV29-1,-,CSTITDGRDQYF,TGCAGCACCATTACGGACGGGAGAGACCAGTACTTC
-,TRBJ2-7,TRBV7-8,-,CASSLDLGTHEQYF,TGTGCCAGCAGCTTAGATCTGGGGACCCACGAGCAGTACTTC
-,TRBJ2-2,TRBV9,-,CASSVDFDRINTGELFF,TGTGCCAGCAGCGTAGATTTTGACAGGATTAACACCGGGGAGCTGTTTTTT
TRBD2,TRBJ2-2,TRBV4-3,once,CASSLRLAGGEGTGELFF,TGCGCCAGCAGCCTCAGACTAGCGGGAGGGGAAGGCACCGGGGAGCTGTTTTTT
TRBD1,TRBJ1-2,TRBV6-5,-,CASSKQGDYGYTF,TGTGCCAGCAGTAAACAGGGGGACTATGGCTACACCTTC
-,TRBJ2-7,TRBV5-4,-,CASSQKPGEQYF,TGTGCCAGCAGCCAAAAACCGGGCGAGCAGTACTTC
TRBD2,TRBJ2-5,TRBV11-2,-,CASGLAESQETQYF,TGTGCCAGCGGACTAGCGGAATCCCAAGAGACCCAGTACTTC
-,TRBJ2-7,TRBV7-9,-,CASSFGSSYEQYF,TGTGCCAGCAGCTTCGGTTCGTCCTACGAGCAGTACTTC
-,TRBJ2-2,TRBV6-6,-,CASSFTWTVGGELFF,TGTGCCAGCAGTTTCACCTGGACAGTTGGCGGGGAGCTGTTTTTT
-,TRBJ2-7,TRBV4-1,-,CASSQDPDTIYEQYF,TGCGCCAGCAGCCAAGATCCGGACACGATCTACGAGCAGTACTTC
TRBD1,TRBJ2-7,TRBV27,-,CASSLGQGRNEQYF,TGTGCCAGCAGTTTAGGACAGGGACGGAACGAGCAGTACTTC
TRBD1,TRBJ2-7,TRBV29-1,-,CSVNPQGLGGEQYF,TGCAGCGTTAACCCACAGGGGCTTGGTGGCGAGCAGTACTTC
-,TRBJ1-2,TRBV7-2,few,CASSRGGADGYTF,TGTGCCAGCAGCCGCGGTGGAGCGGATGGCTACACCTTC
TRBD1,TRBJ2-3,TRBV5-1,-,CASSPKDRRVDTQYF,TGCGCCAGCAGCCCTAAGGACAGGCGGGTCGATACGCAGTATTTT
TRBD2,TRBJ2-1,TRBV29-1,-,CSVSTSGVDEQFF,TGCAGCGTTTCTACTAGCGGGGTAGATGAGCAGTTCTTC
-,TRBJ2-2,TRBV5-1,once,CASSLGPEELFF,TGCGCCAGCAGCTTGGGGCCCGAGGAGCTGTTTTTT
-,TRBJ1-2,TRBV11-3,-,CASSSSPTGNYGYTF,TGTGCCAGCAGCTCTTCCCCTACAGGGAACTATGGCTACACCTTC
-,TRBJ1-1,TRBV5-1,-,CASSSGPNTEAFF,TGCGCCAGCAGCTCCGGACCGAACACTGAAGCTTTCTTT
TRBD1,TRBJ1-5,TRBV5-8,-,CASSLYIPGGTYSNQPQHF,TGTGCCAGCAGCTTGTATATCCCAGGGGGGACTTATAGCAATCAGCCCCAGCATTTT
-,TRBJ1-4,TRBV7-6,-,CASSLAHSLGEKLFF,TGTGCCAGCAGCTTAGCGCACAGTCTAGGGGAAAAACTGTTTTTT